The 19 T cell receptor beta chains in this list originate from one sample, sequenced in a study of T cell changes during pregnancy in multiple sclerosis. Clones were read by immunoSEQ multiplex PCR, and TCRdb kept only the in-frame ones, dropping some. The table has about 100,000 clones, about 90% seen once. Sequences were derived from peripheral blood, sampled after pregnancy. Every receptor here comes from a female donor with multiple sclerosis, enrolled in a pregnancy study.

J is TRBJ1-5 and V is TRBV6-1; 10 bases agree with TRBD1. Germline V gene data show CDR1 as MNHNS and CDR2 as SASEGT. V trimming: 4 bases; J trimming: 7 bases; junction bases outside the gene matches: 7. The CDR3 is made up of 15 amino acids. In DNA form, the CDR3 reads TGTGCCAGCAGTGGGGACAGGGGTTATAGCCAGCCCCAGCATTTT. This encodes CASSGDRGYSQPQHF.

The J gene is TRBJ1-2, the V gene TRBV6-5, with 8 bases identical to TRBD1. This CDR3 is 14 amino acids long. Trimming at V came to 0 bases and at J to 6 bases, leaving 3 bases not matched to a gene. CDR1 is MNHEY and CDR2 is SVGAGI in the germline V gene. This CDR3 is CASSYSDRVNGYTF. The CDR3 DNA follows: TGTGCCAGCAGTTACTCGGACAGGGTGAATGGCTACACCTTC.

J is TRBJ1-2 and V is TRBV30; 10 nucleotides agree with TRBD1. The junction had 4 bases not matched to a gene; V was cut back by 7 bases and J by 2 bases. The CDR3 is 13 residues long. Germline loops: CDR1 GTSNPN, CDR2 SVGIG (reference sequence). The CDR3 nucleotides read TGTGCCTACCCGGGACAGGGGAACTATGGCTACACCTTC. Translating it yields CAYPGQGNYGYTF.

Written as DNA, the CDR3 is TGTGCCAGCAGCGTAGGCATAACAGGGGACGGCTATGGCTACACCTTC. Its translation is CASSVGITGDGYGYTF. The rearrangement uses TRBV9 and TRBJ1-2; 7 bases are shared with TRBD1. The J segment lost 4 bases and the V segment lost 0 bases, leaving 9 bases of the junction unmatched. The CDR3 has 16 amino acids. CDR1 SGDLS and CDR2 YYNGEE come from the germline V gene.

The chain uses TRBV11-3 and TRBJ2-2, with TRBD1 matching 7 bases. The CDR3 contains 17 residues. V was pared by 0 bases and J by 6 bases, with 10 bases of the junction left unmatched. Germline V CDR1 and CDR2: SGHNT, YENEEA. The CDR3 reads CASSLDQMGQLPGELFF. CDR3 DNA: TGTGCCAGCAGCTTAGATCAAATGGGACAGTTGCCCGGGGAGCTGTTTTTT.

The chain has TRBV5-1 and TRBJ2-7; tentatively, D is TRBD2 (6 bases). V was clipped by 3 bases and J by 0 bases, with 16 bases between them. CDR3 length: 16 residues. Germline V gene sequence: CDR1 SGHRS, CDR2 YFSETQ. CDR3 nucleotide sequence: TGCGCCAGCAGCTCCGGGACTTCCCGAAGCTCCTACGAGCAGTACTTC. Protein sequence: CASSSGTSRSSYEQYF.

The chain carries TRBV9 and TRBJ2-3, with D possibly matching TRBD2 (5 bases). In germline, CDR1 is SGDLS, CDR2 YYNGEE. The CDR3 covers 15 residues. The V end lost 0 bases, the J end lost 4 bases, and 12 bases lay between the germline ends. CDR3 in amino acids: CASSVDASSADTQYF. The CDR3 coding sequence is TGTGCCAGCAGCGTAGACGCTAGCTCTGCAGATACGCAGTATTTT.

The V gene is TRBV30, the J gene TRBJ2-7, with D possibly matching TRBD1 (6 bases). V lost 4 bases and J 4 bases, leaving 8 bases between the germline ends. From germline, CDR1 is GTSNPN and CDR2 SVGIG (reference sequence). The CDR3 sequence is 11 residues long. The CDR3 DNA is TGTGCCTGGACTCAGGGGTACGAGCAGTACTTC. This gives the protein CAWTQGYEQYF.

This clone was detected only a few times. As DNA, the CDR3 is TGTGCCAGTAAAGGCAGGGGACCGACAGATACGCAGTATTTT. The encoded protein is CASKGRGPTDTQYF. The genes are TRBV19 and TRBJ2-3; D is perhaps TRBD1 (6 bases). The V end was cut by 7 bases, the J end by 3 bases, with 14 bases between. The length of the CDR3 is 14 residues. The germline V gene encodes CDR1 LNHDA and CDR2 SQIVND (reference sequence). Full variable domain (outside the CDR3, taken from reference TRBV19 and TRBJ2-3): DGGITQSPKYLFRKEGQNVTLSCEQNLNHDAMYWYRQDPGQGLRLIYYSQIVNDFQKGDIAEGYSVSREKKESFPLTVTSAQKNPTAFYLCASKGRGPTDTQYFGPGTRLTVL.

This chain joins TRBV10-3 and TRBJ1-1, with TRBD1 identical over 7 bases. The CDR3 is made up of 14 amino acids. V lost 5 bases and J lost 5; bases outside the gene matches: 8. CDR1 and CDR2 from the germline V gene are ENHRY and SYGVKD. The CDR3 bases are TGTGCCATCAGTTCCACAGGGGCGGTGACTGAAGCTTTCTTT. Translation: CAISSTGAVTEAFF.

V and J are TRBV19 and TRBJ2-1, with 9 bases fitting TRBD2. Trimming removed 4 bases from V and 8 bases from J; junction bases left unmatched: 6. In germline, CDR1 is LNHDA, CDR2 SQIVND (reference sequence). The length of the CDR3 is 14 residues. The DNA for the CDR3 is TGTGCCAGTAGTAGGCGGGGGGGCCGGGATGAGCAGTTCTTC. Amino acid sequence: CASSRRGGRDEQFF.

The rearrangement uses TRBV5-1 and TRBJ2-2; TRBD2 matches at 13 bases. Germline assignment: CDR1 SGHRS and CDR2 YFSETQ. The CDR3 extends over 15 amino acids. V was clipped by 2 bases and J by 6 bases; unmatched bases: 1. The CDR3, as DNA: TGCGCCAGCAGCTTACTAGCGGGAGGGCCCGGGGAGCTGTTTTTT. Translation gives CASSLLAGGPGELFF.

This chain uses TRBV6-5 with TRBJ1-1; D uncertain. The germline V gene encodes CDR1 MNHEY and CDR2 SVGAGI. The CDR3 spans 13 residues. V dropped 6 bases and J dropped 1 base, with 9 bases sitting between them. CDR3: CASRITENTEAFF. The CDR3 DNA is TGTGCCAGCAGGATCACAGAGAACACTGAAGCTTTCTTT.

The chain is built from TRBV11-2 and TRBJ2-2; 7 bases line up with TRBD1. This CDR3 comprises 15 residues. Per the germline V gene, CDR1 is SGHAT and CDR2 is FQNNGV. Trimming took 1 base from V and 5 from J; bases not matched to a gene: 4. This CDR3 reads CASSLVRGKTGELFF. DNA for the CDR3: TGTGCCAGCAGCTTAGTCAGGGGGAAGACCGGGGAGCTGTTTTTT.

Worth noting for this clone: This sample includes further DNA sequences coding for the same CDR3. The CDR3 sequence: CASRRDYEQYF. For the CDR3, the DNA is TGTGCCAGCAGGCGAGACTACGAGCAGTACTTC. The chain is built from TRBV6-1 and TRBJ2-7; D gene ambiguous. V was shortened by 6 bases and J by 3 bases, with 6 bases between the two germline ends. The CDR3 covers 11 residues. Germline V gene sequence: CDR1 MNHNS, CDR2 SASEGT.

This clone was seen a few times. The J gene is TRBJ1-2, the V gene TRBV2; possible D gene TRBD1, 6 bases. V lost 6 bases and J lost 7, with 9 bases in between. The CDR3 is 11 residues long. Per germline, CDR1 SNHLY and CDR2 FYNNEI. The CDR3 loop is CASRVGGGYTF. The CDR3 region has the DNA TGTGCCAGCAGAGTAGGGGGTGGCTACACCTTC.

The V gene is TRBV10-3, the J gene TRBJ2-5; TRBD2 matches 7 bases. Germline lookup yields CDR1 ENHRY and CDR2 SYGVKD. After removal of 4 bases from V and 1 base from J, the junction contained 6 bases not matched to a gene. The CDR3 covers 15 residues. CDR3 in DNA: TGTGCCATCAGTGGCACAGCGGGGCTCCAAGAGACCCAGTACTTC. Translating it yields CAISGTAGLQETQYF.

This chain connects TRBV19 to TRBJ1-3; D uncertain. The CDR3 is 16 residues long. Trimming removed 7 bases from V and 0 bases from J, with 16 bases in between. CDR1 and CDR2 (germline): LNHDA, SQIVND (reference sequence). The CDR3 nucleotides are TGTGCCAGTACCGATCCAAGGCGGCTCTCTGGAAACACCATATATTTT. Its translation: CASTDPRRLSGNTIYF.

This chain joins TRBV5-1 and TRBJ1-1; unclear D gene. Per germline, CDR1 SGHRS and CDR2 YFSETQ. V was trimmed by 2 bases and J by 1 base, leaving 9 bases between them. The length of the CDR3 is 14 residues. This chain's CDR3 is CASSLQVTNTEAFF. DNA of the CDR3: TGCGCCAGCAGCTTACAAGTTACGAACACTGAAGCTTTCTTT.